Here is one T cell receptor (beta chain) with its context. The CDR3 sequence is 15 residues long. V was cut by 3 bases and J by 1 base, with 9 bases left in between. Germline V CDR1 and CDR2: MDHEN, SYDVKM. The sample is drawn from a study of blood T cell repertoires in COVID-19. The assay was immunoSEQ multiplex PCR, and TCRdb's table has in-frame clones only and misses some. The sample lists more than 95,000 clones, less than 90% seen once, with over 25% in the top ten. Sequenced input: peripheral blood. The chain recombines TRBV28 with TRBJ1-4; possible D gene TRBD1, 5 bases. This TCR was sampled from an elderly woman with acute or convalescent COVID-19. CDR3 region: CASSLGRITNEKLFF. In DNA, the CDR3 is TGTGCCAGCAGTTTGGGGCGGATAACTAATGAAAAACTGTTTTTT.